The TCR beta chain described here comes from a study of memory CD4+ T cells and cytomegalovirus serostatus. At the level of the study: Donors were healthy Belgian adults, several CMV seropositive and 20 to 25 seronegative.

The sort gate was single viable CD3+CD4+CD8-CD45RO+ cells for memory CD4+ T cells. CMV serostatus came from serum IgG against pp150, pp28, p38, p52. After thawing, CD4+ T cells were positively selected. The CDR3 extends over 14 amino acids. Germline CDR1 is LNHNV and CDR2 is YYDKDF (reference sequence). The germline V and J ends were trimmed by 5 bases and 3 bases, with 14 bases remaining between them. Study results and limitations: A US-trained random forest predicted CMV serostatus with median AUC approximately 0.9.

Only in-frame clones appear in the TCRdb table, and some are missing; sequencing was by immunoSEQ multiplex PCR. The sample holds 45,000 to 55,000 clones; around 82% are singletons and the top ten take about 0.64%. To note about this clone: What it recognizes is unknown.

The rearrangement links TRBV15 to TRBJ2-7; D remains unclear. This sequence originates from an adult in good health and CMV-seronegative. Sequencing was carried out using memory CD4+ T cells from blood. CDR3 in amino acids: CATSRVTKGYEQYF. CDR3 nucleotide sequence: TGTGCCACCAGCCGGGTAACTAAGGGCTACGAGCAGTACTTC.